This T cell receptor (beta chain) was captured by sequencing in a study of blood T cell repertoires in COVID-19. Original methodology: By means of reference gene primer amplification, nucleated cell counts were estimated. Method: immunoSEQ multiplex PCR; TCRdb's copy keeps in-frame clones and lacks some. V, J and clone size were drawn from that table, and D and trimming were deduced from the DNA. Of about 280,000 clones in the sample, 88% were seen once. It was during active infection that Seattle patients were enrolled and then longitudinally followed. Per germline, CDR1 SGHTA and CDR2 FQGTGA. The length of the CDR3 is 13 residues. The germline V and J ends were trimmed by 5 bases and 5 bases, with 13 bases remaining between them.

The receptor comes from a woman aged 25-40 years with COVID-19, enrolled during active disease. Source material: peripheral blood. V gene TRBV7-3 combines with J gene TRBJ2-7, with D tentatively TRBD1 (5 bases). CDR3 nucleotides: TGTGCCAGCAGCACCAGCGTAGGGGACGAGCAGTACTTC. It is translated as CASSTSVGDEQYF. Full variable domain (outside the CDR3, taken from reference TRBV7-3 and TRBJ2-7): GAGVSQTPSNKVTEKGKYVELRCDPISGHTALYWYRQSLGQGPEFLIYFQGTGAADDSGLPNDRFFAVRPEGSVSTLKIQRTERGDSAVYLCASSTSVGDEQYFGPGTRLTVT.